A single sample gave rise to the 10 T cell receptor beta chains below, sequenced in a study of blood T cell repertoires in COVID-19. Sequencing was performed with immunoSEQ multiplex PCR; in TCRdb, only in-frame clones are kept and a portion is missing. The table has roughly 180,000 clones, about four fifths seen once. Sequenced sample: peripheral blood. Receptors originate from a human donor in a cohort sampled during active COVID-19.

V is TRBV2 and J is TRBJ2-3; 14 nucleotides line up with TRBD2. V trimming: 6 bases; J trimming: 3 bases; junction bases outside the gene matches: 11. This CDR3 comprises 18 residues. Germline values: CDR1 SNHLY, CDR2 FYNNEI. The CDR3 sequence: CASRPGTSGGWGTDTQYF. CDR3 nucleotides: TGTGCCAGCAGACCCGGGACTAGCGGGGGTTGGGGGACAGATACGCAGTATTTT. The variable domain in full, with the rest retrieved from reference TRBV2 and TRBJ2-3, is EPEVTQTPSHQVTQMGQEVILRCVPISNHLYFYWYRQILGQKVEFLVSFYNNEISEKSEIFDDQFSVERPDGSNFTLKIRSTKLEDSAMYFCASRPGTSGGWGTDTQYFGPGTRLTVL.

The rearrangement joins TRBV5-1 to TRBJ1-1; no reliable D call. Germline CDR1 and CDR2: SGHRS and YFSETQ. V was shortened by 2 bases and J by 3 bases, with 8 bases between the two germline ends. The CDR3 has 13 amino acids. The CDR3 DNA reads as TGCGCCAGCAGCTTTGTCGGAGACACTGAAGCTTTCTTT. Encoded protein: CASSFVGDTEAFF.

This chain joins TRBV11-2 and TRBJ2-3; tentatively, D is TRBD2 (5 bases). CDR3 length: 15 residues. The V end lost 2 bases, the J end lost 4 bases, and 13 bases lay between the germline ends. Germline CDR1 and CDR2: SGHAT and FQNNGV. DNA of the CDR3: TGTGCCAGCAGCTTAATATATTCGGGATCAGATACGCAGTATTTT. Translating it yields CASSLIYSGSDTQYF.

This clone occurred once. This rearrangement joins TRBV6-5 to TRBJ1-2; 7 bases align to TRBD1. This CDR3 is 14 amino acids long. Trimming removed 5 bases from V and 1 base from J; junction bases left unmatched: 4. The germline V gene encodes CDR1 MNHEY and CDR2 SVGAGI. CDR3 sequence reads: CASSRDSSNYGYTF. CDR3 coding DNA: TGTGCCAGCAGTCGGGACAGTAGTAACTATGGCTACACCTTC.

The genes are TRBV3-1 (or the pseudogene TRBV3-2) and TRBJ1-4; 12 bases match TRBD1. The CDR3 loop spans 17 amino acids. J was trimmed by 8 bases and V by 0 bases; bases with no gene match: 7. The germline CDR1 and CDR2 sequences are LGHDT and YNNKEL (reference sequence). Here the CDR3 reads CASSQDGTGGGREKLFF. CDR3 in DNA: TGTGCCAGCAGCCAAGACGGGACAGGGGGCGGGCGGGAAAAACTGTTTTTT.

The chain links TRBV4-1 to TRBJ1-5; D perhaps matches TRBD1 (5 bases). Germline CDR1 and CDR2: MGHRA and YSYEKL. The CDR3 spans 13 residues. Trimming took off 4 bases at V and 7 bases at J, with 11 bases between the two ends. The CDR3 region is CASSPRGGQPQHF. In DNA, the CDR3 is TGCGCCAGCAGCCCACGCGGGGGACAGCCCCAGCATTTT.

This CDR3 is CASSSQGIGADTQYF. The CDR3 nucleotides read TGTGCCAGCAGCTCGCAGGGGATTGGTGCAGATACGCAGTATTTT. This rearrangement joins TRBV7-9 to TRBJ2-3, with D possibly TRBD1 on 6 matching bases. Germline-derived CDR1 and CDR2 are SEHNR and FQNEAQ (reference sequence). The CDR3 is 15 amino acids. The germline V and J ends were trimmed by 4 bases and 4 bases, with 15 bases remaining between them. Full variable domain (outside the CDR3, taken from reference TRBV7-9 and TRBJ2-3): DTGVSQNPRHKITKRGQNVTFRCDPISEHNRLYWYRQTLGQGPEFLTYFQNEAQLEKSRLLSDRFSAERPKGSFSTLEIQRTEQGDSAMYLCASSSQGIGADTQYFGPGTRLTVL.

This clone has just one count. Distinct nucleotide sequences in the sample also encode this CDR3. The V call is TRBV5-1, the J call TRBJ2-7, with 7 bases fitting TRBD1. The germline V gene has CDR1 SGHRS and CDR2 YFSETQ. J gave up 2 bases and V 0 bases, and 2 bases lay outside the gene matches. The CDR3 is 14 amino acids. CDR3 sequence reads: CASSLDRGPYEQYF. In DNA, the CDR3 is TGCGCCAGCAGCTTGGACAGGGGACCCTACGAGCAGTACTTC.

For the CDR3, the DNA is TGTGCCAGCAGTTTGGACAGGGGCACTAATTCACCCCTCCACTTT. This translates into CASSLDRGTNSPLHF. The chain links TRBV2 to TRBJ1-6; 9 positions match TRBD1. The V and J ends lost 5 bases and 6 bases, in that order; junction bases with no gene match: 5. The CDR3 is 15 amino acids. The germline CDR1 and CDR2 sequences are SNHLY and FYNNEI.

The CDR3 here is CASSAGLAGALNNEQFF. DNA of the CDR3: TGTGCCAGCAGCGCGGGACTAGCGGGGGCCCTGAACAATGAGCAGTTCTTC. The V call is TRBV7-3, the J call TRBJ2-1; 14 nucleotides match TRBD2. The V gene end was trimmed by 5 bases and the J gene end by 5 bases; junction bases not matched to a gene: 8. CDR3 length: 17 residues. Germline V lookup: CDR1 SGHTA, CDR2 FQGTGA. The full variable domain, completed using reference TRBV7-3 and TRBJ2-1, is GAGVSQTPSNKVTEKGKYVELRCDPISGHTALYWYRQSLGQGPEFLIYFQGTGAADDSGLPNDRFFAVRPEGSVSTLKIQRTERGDSAVYLCASSAGLAGALNNEQFFGPGTRLTVL.